The 5 T cell receptor beta chains below come from one sample, sequenced in a study of blood T cells in healthy people across ages. Primed by a sample-barcoded 5' primer and a J-beta primer mix, a second PCR proceeded for 7 to 11 cycles. Via MiXCR, TCRdb re-called the 5' RACE reads, giving one row per CDR3 protein. The sample contains about 1.4 million distinct CDR3 sequences, around 55% of which appear only once. Sequencing input: blood. These receptors all stem from a man in his late teens or twenties in good health.

The chain has TRBV20-1 and TRBJ1-1; 7 nucleotides align to TRBD1. The CDR3 is 15 amino acids. CDR1 is DFQATT, CDR2 SNEGSKA, per germline (reference sequence). With V trimmed by 0 bases and J by 6 bases, 10 bases remained unmatched. CDR3 DNA: TGCAGTGCTAGAGATTATTACAGGGGTTTGCCTGAAGCTTTCTTT. Translation: CSARDYYRGLPEAFF.

This clonotype appeared a few times. The chain recombines TRBV12-3 or TRBV12-4 with TRBJ2-5, with TRBD2 matching over 13 bases. This CDR3 comprises 15 residues. V trimming: 5 bases; J trimming: 2 bases; junction bases outside the gene matches: 2. In DNA form, the CDR3 reads TGTGCCAGCAGTCTGACTAGCGGGAGGCAAGAGACCCAGTACTTC. This gives the protein CASSLTSGRQETQYF.

In its sample, this clonotype was seen a few times. J is TRBJ1-1 and V is TRBV29-1; 7 bases line up with TRBD1. CDR3 size: 14 residues. V trimming: 2 bases; J trimming: 4 bases; junction bases outside the gene matches: 7. The germline CDR1 and CDR2 sequences are SQVTM and ANQGSEA. In DNA, the CDR3 is TGCAGCGTTGAACGGGGGGACAGCCCCACTGAAGCTTTCTTT. The encoded protein is CSVERGDSPTEAFF.

J is TRBJ2-3 and V is TRBV4-2; 7 bases line up with TRBD1. Germline assignment: CDR1 LGHNA and CDR2 YNFKEQ. Trimming cost V 0 bases and J 5 bases; bases outside gene matches: 11. The CDR3 has 17 residues. The CDR3 sequence is CASSQELRPSGGDTQYF. The DNA for the CDR3 is TGTGCCAGCAGCCAAGAGCTCAGGCCCTCAGGGGGAGATACGCAGTATTTT.

The chain combines TRBV30 with TRBJ2-5, with a weak D call TRBD2 (6 bases). Germline CDR1 is GTSNPN and CDR2 is SVGIG (reference sequence). CDR3 length: 11 residues. Trimming shortened V by 1 base and J by 11 bases, and 11 bases separated the two germline ends. The CDR3 loop reads CAWSDGGEQYF. The CDR3 DNA reads TGTGCCTGGAGTGATGGAGGGGAGCAGTACTTC. Drawing the rest from reference TRBV30 and TRBJ2-5, the complete variable domain is SQTIHQWPATLVQPVGSPLSLECTVEGTSNPNLYWYRQAAGRGLQLLFYSVGIGQISSEVPQNLSASRPQDRQFILSSKKLLLSDSGFYLCAWSDGGEQYFGPGTRLLVL.